The rows below give T cell receptor beta chains drawn from one sample of a study of cytomegalovirus exposure and HLA in healthy donors. The data were produced by immunoSEQ multiplex PCR, yet TCRdb's version contains in-frame clones alone and is incomplete. The table has 100,000 to 150,000 clones, 60% to 75% seen once. The sample consisted of PBMCs. All receptors derive from a woman aged 50 to 65 in good health and CMV-seropositive. The CDR3 runs from the conserved cysteine through the conserved F or W. A D gene is named only where the DNA matches it firmly. Not all rows give a size; the values are once, few, many and, for expanded clones, a class.

j_gene	v_gene	d_gene	abundance	CDR3nt	CDR3aa
TRBJ2-5	TRBV29-1	NA	NA	TGCAGCGTTGAAGATCGTGGGGGAGGCTGGTTCGGGGAGACCCAGTACTTC	CSVEDRGGGWFGETQYF
TRBJ2-5	TRBV5-5	NA	NA	TGTGCCAGCAGCTCGACAGGCCGAGAGACCCAGTACTTC	CASSSTGRETQYF
TRBJ2-1	TRBV7-3	TRBD2	NA	TGTGCCAGCAGCTTAGAAGCGGGGCCCTACAATGAGCAGTTCTTC	CASSLEAGPYNEQFF
TRBJ2-5	TRBV19	TRBD2	NA	TGTGCCAGTAGCATGACTAGCGGGGGACCCCAGGAGACCCAGTACTTC	CASSMTSGGPQETQYF
TRBJ1-4	TRBV6-5	TRBD1	NA	TGTGCCAGCAGTTCCCCGAGGGACAGGACGGGTGAAAAACTGTTTTTT	CASSSPRDRTGEKLFF
TRBJ1-3	TRBV4-1	TRBD1	NA	TGCGCCAGCAGCCAAAACAGGGGGCTGGCTGGAAACACCATATATTTT	CASSQNRGLAGNTIYF
TRBJ2-5	TRBV10-2	TRBD1	NA	TGCGCCAGCAGTGAGCACAGGGGAGAGACCCAGTACTTC	CASSEHRGETQYF
TRBJ1-4	TRBV5-6	NA	NA	TGTGCCAGCAGCTTGGTGGGGCGATCGACCTCTAATGAAAAACTGTTTTTT	CASSLVGRSTSNEKLFF
TRBJ1-6	TRBV10-3	NA	NA	TGTGCCATCAGTGTTGATAAGACGGACAACTCCTATAATTCACCCCTCCACTTT	CAISVDKTDNSYNSPLHF
TRBJ1-4	TRBV4-1	NA	NA	TGCGCCAGCAGCCATGTACAAGGGGTTGAAAAACTGTTTTTT	CASSHVQGVEKLFF
TRBJ2-7	TRBV25-1	TRBD2	once	TGTGCCAGCAGTGAATCCCTAGCGGGGTTCTACGAGCAGTACTTC	CASSESLAGFYEQYF
TRBJ1-5	TRBV9	TRBD1	NA	TGTGCCAGTAGCGTAGGCCAGGGGGGAAATCAGCCCCAGCATTTT	CASSVGQGGNQPQHF
TRBJ1-2	TRBV5-1	NA	NA	TGCGCCAGCAGCTTGCAATTAGGAGACGGTGGCTACACCTTC	CASSLQLGDGGYTF
TRBJ2-2	TRBV29-1	TRBD2	NA	TGCAGCGTTGTGGGGGACTACTTTCCCGGGGAGCTGTTTTTT	CSVVGDYFPGELFF
TRBJ2-3	TRBV19	TRBD2	NA	TGTGCCAGTAGTCCCAAGCGGGGGCAGGCAGATACGCAGTATTTT	CASSPKRGQADTQYF
TRBJ2-3	TRBV27	NA	NA	TGTGCCAGCACCGCCCGACTTGAGTCAGATACGCAGTATTTT	CASTARLESDTQYF
TRBJ2-2	TRBV7-6	NA	NA	TGTGCCAGCAGCTCCCTGGACAGCCTCACCGGGGAGCTGTTTTTT	CASSSLDSLTGELFF
TRBJ1-2	TRBV2	TRBD1	NA	TGTGCCAGCCAGGGACAGGGTGGCGGCTACACCTTC	CASQGQGGGYTF